Below, 7 T cell receptor beta chains from the same sample are listed, as sequenced in a study of blood T cell repertoires in COVID-19. This table comes from immunoSEQ multiplex PCR, and its TCRdb copy is limited to in-frame clones, with some not included. The data hold about 220,000 clones, with about nine tenths observed a single time. Material: PBMCs or T cells enriched from blood (not recorded which). These receptors originate from a woman in her thirties or forties with acute COVID-19.

V usage is TRBV5-5 and J usage is TRBJ2-5, with TRBD1 identical over 7 bases. The V gene end was trimmed by 4 bases and the J gene end by 5 bases; junction bases not matched to a gene: 11. The CDR3 spans 15 residues. Germline CDR1 reads SGHKS; CDR2 reads YYEKEE (reference sequence). The CDR3 is CASSQLRQGMETQYF. CDR3 in DNA: TGTGCCAGCAGCCAACTAAGACAGGGAATGGAGACCCAGTACTTC.

With respect to this clone: Other DNA variants within this sample encode the same CDR3. This chain uses TRBV7-2 with TRBJ1-1; 8 nucleotides agree with TRBD1. From germline, CDR1 is SGHTA and CDR2 FQGNSA. CDR3 length equals 14 residues. V lost 3 bases to trimming and J lost 4 bases; unmatched junction nucleotides: 4. Here the CDR3 reads CASSLTGAGTEAFF. DNA of the CDR3: TGTGCCAGCAGCTTGACAGGGGCTGGCACTGAAGCTTTCTTT. Together with reference TRBV7-2 and TRBJ1-1, the CDR3 gives the full variable domain: GAGVSQSPSNKVTEKGKDVELRCDPISGHTALYWYRQSLGQGLEFLIYFQGNSAPDKSGLPSDRFSAERTGGSVSTLTIQRTQQEDSAVYLCASSLTGAGTEAFFGQGTRLTVV.

The rearrangement uses TRBV6-5 and TRBJ2-3, with D tentatively TRBD2 (6 bases). The germline CDR1 and CDR2 sequences are MNHEY and SVGAGI. CDR3 length equals 14 residues. V shed 2 bases and J shed 4 bases, with 10 bases lying between them. The CDR3: CASSYLGGADTQYF. For the CDR3, the DNA is TGTGCCAGCAGTTACCTAGGAGGGGCAGATACGCAGTATTTT.

The chain links TRBV5-5 to TRBJ2-7; 8 bases line up with TRBD1. This CDR3 spans 13 amino acids. Germline trimming cut 2 bases from V and 6 bases from J; bases unmatched to any gene: 4. Germline V gene data show CDR1 as SGHKS and CDR2 as YYEKEE (reference sequence). CDR3 sequence reads: CASSLTTGGEQYV. The CDR3 nucleotides are TGTGCCAGCAGCTTAACTACAGGGGGCGAGCAGTACGTC.

The V and J genes are TRBV7-8 and TRBJ1-5; the D gene is possibly TRBD1 (6 bases). CDR1 and CDR2 (germline): SGHVS, FQNEAQ. The CDR3 sequence is 13 residues long. V lost 4 bases to trimming and J lost 2 bases, with 6 bases between them. CDR3: CASSSGGNQPQHF. The CDR3 bases are TGTGCCAGCAGCTCAGGGGGCAATCAGCCCCAGCATTTT.

V is TRBV5-1 and J is TRBJ1-2; weak D call: TRBD1 (6 bases). Trimming removed 4 bases from V and 10 bases from J, with 20 bases in between. This CDR3 region has 14 residues. The germline V gene has CDR1 SGHRS and CDR2 YFSETQ. In DNA, the CDR3 is TGCGCCAGCAGCATGGGTCGGGGGGGCCGCGCCTACACCTTC. Protein sequence: CASSMGRGGRAYTF. Full variable domain (missing parts from reference TRBV5-1 and TRBJ1-2): KAGVTQTPRYLIKTRGQQVTLSCSPISGHRSVSWYQQTPGQGLQFLFEYFSETQRNKGNFPGRFSGRQFSNSRSEMNVSTLELGDSALYLCASSMGRGGRAYTFGSGTRLTVV.

The chain carries TRBV12-3 or TRBV12-4 and TRBJ1-1, with D unclear. This CDR3 region has 13 residues. V lost 1 base to trimming and J lost 3 bases, with 6 bases between them. The CDR3 DNA follows: TGTGCCAGCAGTTTAGATAGAGACACTGAAGCTTTCTTT. It specifies CASSLDRDTEAFF.